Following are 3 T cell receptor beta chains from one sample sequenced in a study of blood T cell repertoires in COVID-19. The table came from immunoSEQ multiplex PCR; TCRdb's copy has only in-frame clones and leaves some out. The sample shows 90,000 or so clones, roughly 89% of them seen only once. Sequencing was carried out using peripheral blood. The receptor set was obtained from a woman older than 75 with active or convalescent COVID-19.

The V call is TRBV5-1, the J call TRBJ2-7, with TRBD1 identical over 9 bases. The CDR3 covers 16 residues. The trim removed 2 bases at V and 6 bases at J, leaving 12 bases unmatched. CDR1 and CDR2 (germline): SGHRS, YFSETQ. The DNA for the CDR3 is TGCGCCAGCAGCTTTCTGGGCGGGACAGGGTCATTCGAGCAGTACTTC. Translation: CASSFLGGTGSFEQYF.

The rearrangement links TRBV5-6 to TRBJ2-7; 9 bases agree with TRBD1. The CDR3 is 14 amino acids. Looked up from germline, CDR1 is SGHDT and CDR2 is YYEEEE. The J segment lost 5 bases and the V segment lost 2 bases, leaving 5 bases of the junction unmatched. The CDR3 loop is CASSLQGALHEQYF. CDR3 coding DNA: TGTGCCAGCAGCTTACAGGGGGCGCTCCACGAGCAGTACTTC.

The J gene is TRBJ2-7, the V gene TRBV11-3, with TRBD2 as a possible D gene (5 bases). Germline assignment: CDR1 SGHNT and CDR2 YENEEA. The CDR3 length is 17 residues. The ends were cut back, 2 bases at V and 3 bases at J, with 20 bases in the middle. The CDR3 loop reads CASSLSIQEAVYYEQYF. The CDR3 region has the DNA TGTGCCAGCAGCTTAAGTATTCAGGAGGCCGTGTACTACGAGCAGTACTTC.